Each of the 10 T cell receptor beta chains below was sequenced from the same sample in a study of blood T cell repertoires in COVID-19. Assay: immunoSEQ multiplex PCR; the TCRdb copy retains only in-frame clones and omits some. The sample gives hundreds of thousands of clones, approximately 88% of which show up once; more than 6.5% is in the top ten. Sequenced material: peripheral blood. These receptors were obtained from a woman under 40 who had recovered from COVID-19.

This clone was counted only a few times. The rearrangement links TRBV12-3 or TRBV12-4 to TRBJ2-7; TRBD1 matches 10 bases. The length of the CDR3 is 13 residues. The ends lost 6 bases at V and 5 bases at J; junction bases unmatched: 4. The CDR3 nucleotides read TGTGCCAGCAGCGGACAGGGGGGGGACGAGCAGTACTTC. This translates into CASSGQGGDEQYF.

The chain uses TRBV18 and TRBJ2-3, with a possible D match to TRBD1 (6 bases). The CDR3 spans 16 residues. V was trimmed by 0 bases and J by 3 bases, leaving 13 bases between them. Germline CDR1 KGHSH, CDR2 LQKENI. CDR3 nucleotide sequence: TGTGCCAGCTCACCACCGAGGGGGACACAGACAGATACGCAGTATTTT. Its translation is CASSPPRGTQTDTQYF.

J is TRBJ2-7 and V is TRBV7-9, with D possibly matching TRBD2 (6 bases). CDR1 and CDR2 (germline): SEHNR, FQNEAQ (reference sequence). The V gene lost 1 base and the J gene lost 7 bases, with 14 bases spanning the gap. The CDR3 covers 14 residues. This chain's CDR3 is CASSLDWGVEEQYF. Here the CDR3 DNA reads TGTGCCAGCAGCTTAGATTGGGGGGTTGAAGAGCAGTACTTC.

This chain uses TRBV28 with TRBJ2-2, with a weak D call TRBD2 (6 bases). Germline-derived CDR1 and CDR2 are MDHEN and SYDVKM. The V gene lost 6 bases and the J gene lost 7 bases, with 21 bases spanning the gap. The CDR3 contains 16 residues. CDR3 DNA: TGTGCCAGCAGCTCCCCGACTAGAGCATCTTTCGGGGAGCTGTTTTTT. It translates to CASSSPTRASFGELFF.

The chain combines TRBV11-3 with TRBJ2-1, with 8 bases that match TRBD2. The CDR3 runs to 16 residues. Germline CDR1 reads SGHNT; CDR2 reads YENEEA. V trimming: 1 base; J trimming: 4 bases; junction bases outside the gene matches: 6. CDR3 DNA: TGTGCCAGCAGCTTAGGTCGGGGGGGGCCATACAATGAGCAGTTCTTC. Translated, it gives CASSLGRGGPYNEQFF.

This sequence joins TRBV9 and TRBJ1-5; TRBD1 matches 7 bases. The J segment lost 5 bases and the V segment lost 1 base, leaving 0 bases of the junction unmatched. Germline CDR1 reads SGDLS; CDR2 reads YYNGEE. The CDR3 loop spans 13 amino acids. CDR3 sequence (DNA): TGTGCCAGCAGCGTACAGGGGGATCAGCCCCAGCATTTT. This sequence encodes CASSVQGDQPQHF.

V and J are TRBV7-8 and TRBJ1-1, with 9 bases that match TRBD1. The CDR3 contains 18 residues. V shed 1 base and J 0 bases; nucleotides not matched to a gene: 9. Per germline, CDR1 SGHVS and CDR2 FQNEAQ. Here the CDR3 reads CASSLGWDREVLNTEAFF. The DNA of the CDR3 is TGTGCCAGCAGCTTAGGATGGGACAGGGAAGTTTTGAACACTGAAGCTTTCTTT.

The rearrangement joins TRBV2 to TRBJ2-7; 8 nucleotides match TRBD1. This CDR3 has 15 amino acids. V gave up 6 bases and J gave up 1 base; unmatched junction bases: 8. The germline gives CDR1 SNHLY, CDR2 FYNNEI. The DNA for the CDR3 is TGTGCCAGCAGAAGTGTGCGACAGGGGTCCTACGAGCAGTACTTC. The encoded protein is CASRSVRQGSYEQYF.

V and J are TRBV12-3 or TRBV12-4 and TRBJ1-1; D is ambiguous. V shed 3 bases and J shed 0 bases, with 5 bases lying between them. The CDR3 contains 13 residues. CDR3 nucleotide sequence: TGTGCCAGCAGTTTCCAGATGAACACTGAAGCTTTCTTT. Its translation: CASSFQMNTEAFF.

In DNA, the CDR3 is TGCGCCAGCAGCCAAGACAGGACTAAAACCTACAATGAGCAGTTCTTC. Translation gives CASSQDRTKTYNEQFF. V gene TRBV4-1 combines with J gene TRBJ2-1; D possibly corresponds to TRBD2 (6 bases). The germline V and J ends were trimmed by 0 bases and 2 bases, with 11 bases remaining between them. Looked up from germline, CDR1 is MGHRA and CDR2 is YSYEKL. This CDR3 comprises 16 residues.